The 27 T cell receptor beta chains below were found in one sample sequenced in a study of T cells in Graves' hyperthyroidism and ophthalmopathy (dated by TCRdb to between 2018 and 2020). The library came from multiplex PCR. The instrument given in TCRdb is Illumina HiSeq 2000. The TCR beta CDR3 regions were amplified from RNA transcripts. The TCR CDR3 was subjected to a first round of RT-PCR using the HTBI primer set and the Qiagen OneStep RT-PCR kit. The public reads were reanalyzed by TCRdb: fastp trimming at Q25, MiXCR alignment, in-frame beta chains only. Every CDR3 protein is listed once, alongside the most common genes and DNA of its rows. The sample records 350,000 to 400,000 distinct CDR3 sequences, approximately 15% of which are singletons. About 33% of the sample lies in the top ten. The sample consisted of blood. The receptors come from a woman under 40 with Graves' hyperthyroidism.

Of note for this clonotype: Its ends do not fully match the called genes, so a read error is possible. The chain joins TRBV6-1 to TRBJ2-1, with 8 bases fitting TRBD2. Germline V CDR1 and CDR2: MNHNS, SASEGT. The CDR3 is made up of 15 amino acids. The CDR3 sequence: CASYPGLAGYNGQFF. The CDR3 DNA reads as TGTGCCAGCTACCCTGGACTAGCAGGCTACAATGGGCAGTTCTTC.

V usage is TRBV5-1 and J usage is TRBJ1-1; D remains ambiguous. This CDR3 region has 13 residues. V was pared by 4 bases and J by 1 base, with 8 bases between. The V gene's germline CDR1 is SGHRS and CDR2 YFSETQ. The CDR3 loop reads CASSQQQNTEAFF. In DNA, the CDR3 is TGCGCCAGCAGCCAACAGCAGAACACTGAAGCTTTCTTT.

This clonotype was counted at least ten times. The rearrangement joins TRBV28 to TRBJ2-5, with D hard to call. The CDR3 has 12 amino acids. V shed 3 bases and J shed 5 bases, with 7 bases lying between them. Per germline, CDR1 MDHEN and CDR2 SYDVKM. In DNA, the CDR3 is TGTGCCAGCAGTTTTCGTTCCGAGACCCAGTACTTC. Translating gives CASSFRSETQYF.

The chain is built from TRBV3-1 and TRBJ2-7, with TRBD2 identical over 10 bases. Germline values: CDR1 LGHDT, CDR2 YNNKEL (reference sequence). CDR3 length equals 17 residues. J lost 4 bases, V lost 4 bases, and 13 bases had no gene match. CDR3 residues: CASSPFGLAETGYEQYF. For the CDR3, the DNA is TGTGCCAGCAGCCCCTTCGGACTAGCGGAGACGGGGTACGAGCAGTACTTC.

The rearrangement uses TRBV10-3 and TRBJ2-7; TRBD1 might be the D (5 bases). Germline assignment: CDR1 ENHRY and CDR2 SYGVKD. The CDR3 extends over 14 amino acids. V was shortened by 5 bases and J by 3 bases, with 14 bases between the two germline ends. The CDR3 DNA reads TGTGCCATCAGTCTAGGGGCAGGTAGCTACGAGCAGTACTTC. It is translated as CAISLGAGSYEQYF.

This clonotype was observed many times. This rearrangement joins TRBV7-3 to TRBJ1-1; possible D gene TRBD1, 6 bases. Trimming removed 0 bases from V and 3 bases from J, with 8 bases in between. The CDR3 has 14 residues. Germline CDR1 SGHTA, CDR2 FQGTGA. CDR3 loop: CASSLTGADTEAFF. The DNA for the CDR3 is TGTGCCAGCAGCTTAACGGGGGCCGACACTGAAGCTTTCTTT.

This clonotype has ten or more counts. This chain joins TRBV20-1 and TRBJ1-1, with D perhaps TRBD1 (6 bases). V was pared by 8 bases and J by 0 bases, with 10 bases between. CDR1 and CDR2 (germline): DFQATT, SNEGSKA (reference sequence). CDR3 length: 12 residues. The CDR3 loop is CSIGGLNTEAFF. CDR3 nucleotide sequence: TGCAGTATAGGGGGGTTGAACACTGAAGCTTTCTTT.

This clonotype was seen a few times. The rearrangement joins TRBV5-6 to TRBJ2-5; D gene uncertain. Germline V CDR1 and CDR2: SGHDT, YYEEEE. The CDR3 consists of 15 residues. V was pared by 2 bases and J by 4 bases, with 15 bases between. CDR3 loop: CASSFGQPKRETQYF. CDR3 bases: TGTGCCAGCAGCTTCGGCCAACCCAAGCGAGAGACCCAGTACTTC. The full variable domain, with the rest looked up from reference TRBV5-6 and TRBJ2-5, is DAGVTQSPTHLIKTRGQQVTLRCSPKSGHDTVSWYQQALGQGPQFIFQYYEEEERQRGNFPDRFSGHQFPNYSSELNVNALLLGDSALYLCASSFGQPKRETQYFGPGTRLLVL.

This clonotype has at least ten counts. The chain links TRBV11-2 to TRBJ1-1; no definite D call. The CDR3 totals 13 residues. Germline V CDR1 and CDR2: SGHAT, FQNNGV. V gave up 2 bases and J gave up 1 base, with 5 bases separating them. CDR3 residues: CASSLLPNTEAFF. In DNA form, the CDR3 reads TGTGCCAGCAGCTTACTCCCGAACACTGAAGCTTTCTTT.

Notes on this clonotype: A read error is possible here, since a much larger clone lies one base away. This chain connects TRBV11-2 to TRBJ1-1; the D is unclear. V was pared by 5 bases and J by 1 base, with 8 bases between. The CDR3 totals 13 residues. Germline CDR1 is SGHAT and CDR2 is FQNNGV. The CDR3, as DNA: TGTGCCAGCAGCCCAGATGCGAACACTGAAGCTTTCTTT. Its translation: CASSPDANTEAFF.

This sequence joins TRBV28 and TRBJ1-4, with D possibly TRBD1 on 5 matching bases. Germline V gene data show CDR1 as MDHEN and CDR2 as SYDVKM. Trimming pared 2 bases from V and 8 bases from J, leaving 15 bases between. The CDR3 spans 15 residues. In DNA, the CDR3 is TGTGCCAGCAGTTTAGGTGGCCAGGGCAGGGAAAAACTGTTTTTT. Its translation is CASSLGGQGREKLFF. Using reference TRBV28 and TRBJ1-4 for the parts outside the CDR3, the full variable domain is DVKVTQSSRYLVKRTGEKVFLECVQDMDHENMFWYRQDPGLGLRLIYFSYDVKMKEKGDIPEGYSVSREKKERFSLILESASTNQTSMYLCASSLGGQGREKLFFGSGTQLSVL.

This clonotype turned up a few times. This chain joins TRBV6-1 and TRBJ2-1; perhaps TRBD2 as D (6 bases). The CDR3 contains 15 residues. Per the germline V gene, CDR1 is MNHNS and CDR2 is SASEGT. With 3 bases removed from V and 3 bases from J, the gap between germline ends came to 12 bases. The CDR3 loop reads CASSDLGGNYNEQFF. In DNA, the CDR3 is TGTGCCAGCAGTGACCTCGGGGGAAACTACAATGAGCAGTTCTTC.

This clonotype showed up many times. The chain recombines TRBV11-2 with TRBJ1-2, with TRBD1 matching over 7 bases. The CDR3 is 13 amino acids. Per germline, CDR1 SGHAT and CDR2 FQNNGV. V was clipped by 3 bases and J by 5 bases; unmatched bases: 3. The CDR3 region is CASSLGTEYGYTF. CDR3 DNA sequence: TGTGCCAGCAGCTTGGGGACAGAATATGGCTACACCTTC. Looking up the rest from reference TRBV11-2 and TRBJ1-2 gives the full variable domain: EAGVAQSPRYKIIEKRQSVAFWCNPISGHATLYWYQQILGQGPKLLIQFQNNGVVDDSQLPKDRFSAERLKGVDSTLKIQPAKLEDSAVYLCASSLGTEYGYTFGSGTRLTVV.

This sequence joins TRBV28 and TRBJ1-4, with no clear D. The CDR3 consists of 12 residues. Germline lookup yields CDR1 MDHEN and CDR2 SYDVKM. Trimming cost V 3 bases and J 8 bases, with 7 bases left between them. This chain's CDR3 is CASSFRSEKLFF. The CDR3 nucleotides read TGTGCCAGCAGTTTTAGGTCCGAAAAACTGTTTTTT.

A few counts support this clonotype. This chain joins TRBV28 and TRBJ2-5; 9 bases are a match to TRBD1. Trimming cost V 8 bases and J 5 bases; bases outside gene matches: 12. Germline CDR1 MDHEN, CDR2 SYDVKM. The length of the CDR3 is 15 residues. The CDR3 DNA reads as TGTGCCAGCGGACCCCGGGACAGGGAAGAGGAGACCCAGTACTTC. This codes for CASGPRDREEETQYF.

This clonotype was seen a handful of times. The DNA for the CDR3 is TGTGCCAGCAGCTTGAATTTGGGGGGGCGGATAAACACTGAAGCTTTCTTT. This codes for CASSLNLGGRINTEAFF. The genes are TRBV5-6 and TRBJ1-1; TRBD1 is a possible D gene (6 bases). Germline CDR1 is SGHDT and CDR2 is YYEEEE. Trimming took off 1 base at V and 2 bases at J, with 18 bases between the two ends. The CDR3 covers 17 residues.

In this sample, this clonotype turned up a few times. The CDR3 DNA follows: TGCGCCAGCAGCCAAGCCCTTGGGGGGTGGGAGGATCAAGAGACCCAGTACTTC. Translated: CASSQALGGWEDQETQYF. The chain carries TRBV4-1 and TRBJ2-5, with TRBD2 as a possible D gene (6 bases). CDR3 size: 18 residues. CDR1 is MGHRA, CDR2 YSYEKL, per germline. V lost 1 base, J lost 2 bases, and 20 bases lay in between.

This clonotype occurred many times. V and J are TRBV2 and TRBJ1-1; D is unclear. The CDR3 runs to 12 residues. CDR1 is SNHLY, CDR2 FYNNEI, per germline. V was shortened by 0 bases and J by 3 bases, with 2 bases between the two germline ends. In nucleotides, the CDR3 is TGTGCCAGCAGTGAAGCGGACACTGAAGCTTTCTTT. Its translation is CASSEADTEAFF.

This clonotype occurred many times. This sequence joins TRBV29-1 and TRBJ2-1, with 7 bases matching TRBD2. Germline V CDR1 and CDR2: SQVTM, ANQGSEA. This CDR3 is built from 19 residues. Germline trimming cut 4 bases from V and 0 bases from J; bases unmatched to any gene: 18. The CDR3 DNA reads TGCAGCGTTGTGGGGGGGGGATATAGCGGGCTTGGCTCCTACAATGAGCAGTTCTTC. Protein sequence: CSVVGGGYSGLGSYNEQFF.

The chain joins TRBV7-9 to TRBJ2-1, with 11 bases aligning to TRBD1. CDR1 is SEHNR and CDR2 is FQNEAQ in the germline V gene (reference sequence). This CDR3 spans 15 amino acids. J was trimmed by 7 bases and V by 5 bases; bases with no gene match: 7. Here the CDR3 reads CASSRPGQGGNEQFF. The CDR3 nucleotides are TGTGCCAGCAGCCGTCCGGGACAGGGGGGGAATGAGCAGTTCTTC.

The chain recombines TRBV10-1 with TRBJ2-1, with D perhaps matching TRBD2 (5 bases). Germline V gene lookup returns CDR1 WNHNN and CDR2 SYGVQD (reference sequence). V gave up 8 bases and J gave up 3 bases, with 23 bases separating them. CDR3 length equals 17 residues. The CDR3 bases are TGCGCCAGCCCCGGGTTGTCTAAGCGGACTGTCTACAATGAGCAGTTCTTC. This translates into CASPGLSKRTVYNEQFF.

This clonotype has only a few counts. In DNA, the CDR3 is TGTGCCATCAGTGAGTCCAAGACGGATACGCAGTATTTT. Its translation is CAISESKTDTQYF. This rearrangement joins TRBV10-3 to TRBJ2-3; D is unresolved. CDR3 length: 13 residues. The germline V gene encodes CDR1 ENHRY and CDR2 SYGVKD. V was cut by 0 bases and J by 6 bases, with 7 bases left in between.

The chain uses TRBV29-1 and TRBJ2-1; D assignment may be TRBD1 or TRBD2 (6 bases each). The germline V and J ends were trimmed by 1 base and 10 bases, with 23 bases remaining between them. The CDR3 covers 16 residues. The V gene's germline CDR1 is SQVTM and CDR2 ANQGSEA. CDR3 amino acids: CSVEAGSLSTGGEQFF. CDR3 bases: TGCAGCGTTGAAGCGGGATCTCTCAGCACCGGGGGCGAGCAGTTCTTC.

CDR3 nucleotides: TGTGCCAGCAGCATAGGGTCTGGGGCCAACGTCCTGACTTTC. Its translation: CASSIGSGANVLTF. The rearrangement links TRBV7-8 to TRBJ2-6; D unresolved. Trimming pared 5 bases from V and 1 base from J, leaving 6 bases between. The CDR3 length is 14 residues. The germline V gene encodes CDR1 SGHVS and CDR2 FQNEAQ. Filled out from reference TRBV7-8 and TRBJ2-6, the complete variable domain reads GAGVSQSPRYKVAKRGQDVALRCDPISGHVSLFWYQQALGQGPEFLTYFQNEAQLDKSGLPSDRFFAERPEGSVSTLKIQRTQQEDSAVYLCASSIGSGANVLTFGAGSRLTVL.

This clonotype was picked up a small number of times. This chain links TRBV7-3 with TRBJ2-2; TRBD1 is a possible D gene (6 bases). Germline V gene data show CDR1 as SGHTA and CDR2 as FQGTGA. The CDR3 is 15 residues long. The ends were cut back, 5 bases at V and 0 bases at J, with 10 bases in the middle. The CDR3 is CASSQTGANTGELFF. The CDR3 region has the DNA TGTGCCAGCAGCCAGACAGGCGCGAACACCGGGGAGCTGTTTTTT.

This clonotype appeared a few times. The DNA of the CDR3 is TGTGCCAGCAGCGGCTTACCGGGACAGGGGGGTTCACCCCTCCACTTT. Translated, it gives CASSGLPGQGGSPLHF. J is TRBJ1-6 and V is TRBV9, with 11 bases lining up with TRBD1. J gave up 9 bases and V 3 bases, and 8 bases lay outside the gene matches. The CDR3 spans 16 residues. CDR1 and CDR2 (germline): SGDLS, YYNGEE.

The V and J genes are TRBV20-1 and TRBJ1-2; D ambiguous. The CDR3 consists of 13 residues. CDR1 and CDR2 from the germline V gene are DFQATT and SNEGSKA (reference sequence). The V end was cut by 1 base, the J end by 2 bases, with 8 bases between. The CDR3 protein is CSARGSLNYGYTF. CDR3 sequence (DNA): TGCAGTGCTAGAGGATCTTTGAACTATGGCTACACCTTC.